This TCR beta chain was sequenced in a study of shared clonotypes between healthy human individuals (dated by TCRdb to the early 2020s). General notes on the study: The cohort included three men and a couple of women between 18 and 49 years of age. For each donor, three plates each were used for CD4 naive and CD4 memory, two plates were used for CD8 naive, and one plate was used for CD8 memory. The study deeply sequenced blood TCR repertoires of about five healthy adults to estimate repertoire size and the extent of clonotype sharing between individuals. Per donor, leukapheresis produced somewhere between about 0.94 and 8.9 billion PBMCs. Different laboratories and diverse techniques were used to prepare libraries and sequence TCR repertoires, to increase sequencing depth and limit assay-specific biases.

Using the deep immunoSEQ assay, TCR CDR3 regions were amplified from genomic DNA by multiplex PCR. Genomic DNA extracted from each cell subset was distributed evenly over all wells of several immunoSEQ 96-well plates, and each plate served as one replicate. For sorted subsets, approximately 210 ng of genomic DNA, equivalent to 25,000 to 35,000 T cell genomes, went into each replicate PCR. Purified libraries were measured with a Qubit 3.0 fluorometer, size-checked on a Bioanalyzer 2100, and measured again with the KAPA Library Quantification kit. A separate single-read 150-cycle Illumina NextSeq 550 flow cell was used to sequence each immunoSEQ 96-well plate. Turning to the authors' computational methods: The immunoSEQ output contained only junctional sequences without quality scores, so filtering could not match that applied to full-length reads. Sequences were annotated with PyIR, a Python wrapper for IgBLAST v1.9, using IMGT germline references to assign V/J genes and CDR3. Reads were filtered out if the reads had weak V/J assignments (E-value above 1e-6), no CDR3, stop codons, out-of-frame junctions, or ambiguous translated residues. V3J clonotypes were defined as sequences sharing an identical inferred V gene, J gene, and CDR3 amino acid sequence. The percentage overlap between two repertoires was calculated by dividing the number of shared unique clonotypes by the size of the smaller repertoire. Three approaches were used to assess repertoire richness: RTK rarefaction, the Chao1 estimator, and Recon v2.1 estimates of unobserved clonotypes. For all TCRbeta clonotypes obtained by the gDNA method from a few donors, generation probabilities were computed with OLGA. The clones in this table, taken by TCRdb from immuneACCESS, are in-frame only. Not every clone is retained; where verified, under half of the shortfall comes from an unresolved V gene, and the cause of the rest is unknown. V and J calls and clone size follow that table, whereas D and trimming were derived from the DNA. In this sample the table shows 660,000 or so clones, 95% to 97% of which occur a single time. Roughly 0.1% of the sample is in the top ten clones.

V is trimmed back by 5 bases and J by 8 bases, and the junction contains 12 bases that no gene match accounts for. CDR3 length: 16 amino acids, cysteine to phenylalanine. The read is trimmed to its CDR3 DNA, 48 bases read in frame from base 1. CDR1 is given as MNHEY and CDR2 as SMNVEV, both from the germline V gene (reference sequence). A remark on this clone: Its antigen has not been determined. No base quality values were provided; no much bigger clone lies one nucleotide off.

For the CD8 naive samples, CD45RO-negative cells were positively selected for CCR7, yielding a CD45RA+CCR7+ population from which TemRA cells were excluded. The donors were healthy, HIV-negative adults who had no recently reported acute infections or vaccinations. Every donor was a Caucasian adult residing in Nashville, Tennessee, USA. Blood was obtained by leukapheresis, after which PBMCs were separated by Ficoll-Histopaque density gradient centrifugation and cryopreserved in liquid nitrogen vapor phase. Purity and quantity of every magnetically sorted T cell population were checked by analytical flow cytometry. From each sorted fraction, genomic DNA was isolated and quantified by UV absorbance on a Nanodrop 2000c. The full study reports these points: Roughly 5% of naive CD4, 3.5% of naive CD8, about 2.1% of memory CD4, and roughly 0.4% of memory CD8 clonotypes were shared across a few donors. Compared with non-shared clonotypes, the clonotypes found in all four sorted-subset donors had higher generation probabilities. Sampling was restricted to blood, and TCR repertoires in tissues likely differ from the TCR repertoires found in blood. Pairwise subsampling led to the expectation that sequencing depth would affect the degree of clonotype sharing among donors. Estimated clonotype richness was generally larger for naive than for memory subsets. Rarefaction of sorted-subset datasets indicated incomplete sequencing despite the large sequencing depth. The genetic and exposure-history diversity represented was limited by the small number of donors.

The TCR was taken from a woman aged 25 to 39 in good health. Sequencing input: naive CD8+ T cells sorted from blood. The cell subset or site label here, explained by the study, means: CD45RA+CCR7+. The rearranged segments are TRBV27 and TRBJ2-2; TRBD2 agrees with 9 junctional bases. The nucleotides are TGTGCCAGCAGTCGCGGGGCTAGCGGGATCTCGGGGGAGCTGTTTTTT. This gives the protein CASSRGASGISGELFF.